The 26 T cell receptor beta chains given below trace back to one sample, sequenced in a study of immune heterogeneity within non-small cell lung tumors. The authors amplified TCR beta CDR3 by multiplex PCR with 32 V and 13 J primers. Each CDR3 protein gets one entry after TCRdb re-called the multiplex PCR reads with MiXCR. The repertoire holds about 3,000 distinct CDR3 sequences, with around 59% as singletons. Bulk tumor genomic DNA served as template, at 550 to 600 ng per sample. Biopsies, several per primary tumor and spaced far apart, were collected during surgery. Their non-small cell lung cancer was newly diagnosed and untreated, and the patients underwent curative surgery. The material sequenced was lung tumor tissue. The receptors come from an older man with non-small cell lung cancer.

This clonotype was detected only once. This rearrangement joins TRBV20-1 to TRBJ1-1, with D unresolved. The CDR3 sequence is 13 residues long. V lost 1 base to trimming and J lost 2 bases, with 8 bases between them. Germline-derived CDR1 and CDR2 are DFQATT and SNEGSKA (reference sequence). In nucleotides, the CDR3 is TGCAGTGCTAGAGTTGACACCAACACTGAAGCTTTCTTT. Amino acids: CSARVDTNTEAFF.

V and J are TRBV7-9 and TRBJ1-1, with 10 bases fitting TRBD1. This CDR3 has 13 residues. Trimming cost V 7 bases and J 4 bases; bases outside gene matches: 3. CDR1 and CDR2 (germline): SEHNR, FQNEAQ (reference sequence). CDR3 nucleotides: TGTGCCAGCATCGGACAGGGGGGCACTGAAGCTTTCTTT. Amino acids: CASIGQGGTEAFF.

With respect to this clonotype: At one end, the junction sequence differs from germline, possibly due to a read error. CDR3 sequence: CASREAGTYEQYF. CDR3 sequence (DNA): TGTGCCAGCAGGGAAGCGGGAACCTACGAGCAGTACTTC. This chain connects TRBV6-1 to TRBJ2-7, with TRBD2 identical over 7 bases. The CDR3 is 13 residues long. CDR1 and CDR2 (germline): MNHNS, SASEGT.

The chain recombines TRBV20-1 with TRBJ2-2; perhaps TRBD1 as D (6 bases). The CDR3 has 14 amino acids. Germline CDR1 is DFQATT and CDR2 is SNEGSKA (reference sequence). V shed 1 base and J shed 7 bases, with 13 bases lying between them. CDR3 loop: CSARGPTGNGELFF. Written as DNA, the CDR3 is TGCAGTGCTAGAGGTCCCACAGGGAACGGGGAGCTGTTTTTT.

The rearrangement uses TRBV6-1 and TRBJ2-5, with D possibly called TRBD1 or TRBD2 (6 bases each). CDR1 and CDR2 (germline): MNHNS, SASEGT. The ends were cut back, 2 bases at V and 5 bases at J, with 15 bases in the middle. The CDR3 sequence is 15 residues long. The CDR3 here is CASSERGGRLETQYF. The CDR3 DNA reads TGTGCCAGCAGTGAAAGAGGGGGGAGGCTCGAGACCCAGTACTTC.

V and J are TRBV19 and TRBJ1-1; perhaps TRBD1 as D (5 bases). This CDR3 has 14 amino acids. V gave up 7 bases and J gave up 0 bases, with 12 bases separating them. The germline V gene encodes CDR1 LNHDA and CDR2 SQIVND (reference sequence). The CDR3 here is CASMVGVMNTEAFF. The DNA for the CDR3 is TGTGCCAGTATGGTGGGGGTCATGAACACTGAAGCTTTCTTT. Together with reference TRBV19 and TRBJ1-1, the CDR3 gives the full variable domain: DGGITQSPKYLFRKEGQNVTLSCEQNLNHDAMYWYRQDPGQGLRLIYYSQIVNDFQKGDIAEGYSVSREKKESFPLTVTSAQKNPTAFYLCASMVGVMNTEAFFGQGTRLTVV.

The V gene is TRBV28, the J gene TRBJ2-5, with 8 bases identical to TRBD1. The CDR3 spans 14 residues. The ends lost 2 bases at V and 5 bases at J; junction bases unmatched: 4. In germline, CDR1 is MDHEN, CDR2 SYDVKM. CDR3 DNA: TGTGCCAGCAGTTTACAGGGGGCGCGTGAGACCCAGTACTTC. Translation: CASSLQGARETQYF.

The chain employs TRBV2 and TRBJ2-1; D is possibly TRBD1 or TRBD2 (5 bases each). From germline, CDR1 is SNHLY and CDR2 FYNNEI. The ends were cut back, 6 bases at V and 2 bases at J, with 20 bases in the middle. The CDR3 contains 17 residues. In DNA, the CDR3 is TGTGCCAGCAGGGGGACCAGGGACCGACCCACCTACAATGAGCAGTTCTTC. Amino acid sequence: CASRGTRDRPTYNEQFF.

This rearrangement joins TRBV28 to TRBJ1-2; TRBD1 agrees at 9 bases. The V segment lost 4 bases and the J segment 7 bases; nucleotides outside the gene matches: 4. Germline lookup yields CDR1 MDHEN and CDR2 SYDVKM. The CDR3 runs 13 residues. The CDR3 spells CASSYRGLGGYTF. The CDR3, as DNA: TGTGCCAGCAGTTACAGGGGGCTGGGTGGCTACACCTTC.

A remark on this clonotype: Here the CDR3 omits its conserved ending phenylalanine or tryptophan, so a read error is the likely source. The chain has TRBV7-8 and TRBJ2-5; possibly TRBD2 for D (5 bases). CDR3 length equals 13 residues. Germline loops: CDR1 SGHVS, CDR2 FQNEAQ. Between the trimmed V and J ends, which lost 11 bases and 1 base, there was a span of 14 bases. The CDR3 spells CASTRAVQETQYS. DNA of the CDR3: TGTGCCTCAACGCGGGCAGTCCAAGAGACCCAGTACTCC.

CDR3 sequence reads: CASSWRQLHYEQYF. In nucleotides, the CDR3 is TGTGCCAGCAGTTGGCGACAGTTACACTACGAGCAGTACTTC. The rearrangement joins TRBV6-2 or TRBV6-3 to TRBJ2-7, with a tentative D call TRBD1 (5 bases). Trimming stripped 4 bases from V and 3 bases from J, with 13 bases between. Per the germline V gene, CDR1 is MNHEY and CDR2 is SVGEGT. This CDR3 region has 14 residues.

The CDR3 loop reads CASSLRPDIAEAFF. The CDR3 DNA follows: TGTGCCAGCAGCTTGCGGCCCGATATCGCTGAAGCTTTCTTT. The chain employs TRBV7-6 and TRBJ1-1, with unresolved D. Germline assignment: CDR1 SGHVS and CDR2 FNYEAQ. V was cut by 3 bases and J by 6 bases, with 14 bases left in between. This CDR3 has 14 amino acids.

The chain uses TRBV9 and TRBJ2-1; 7 nucleotides match TRBD1. J was trimmed by 4 bases and V by 3 bases; bases with no gene match: 7. The CDR3 consists of 15 residues. Germline values: CDR1 SGDLS, CDR2 YYNGEE. The CDR3: CASSDTGARYNEQFF. Here the CDR3 DNA reads TGTGCCAGCAGCGACACAGGGGCGAGATACAATGAGCAGTTCTTC.

Regarding this clonotype: One junction end disagrees with the germline gene, perhaps due to a read error. This chain links TRBV6-9 with TRBJ2-7; weak D call: TRBD1 (6 bases). CDR1 is MNHGY, CDR2 SVAAGI, per germline. This CDR3 is 13 amino acids long. CDR3 region: CASSRDMTGGQYF. The DNA for the CDR3 is TGCGCCAGCAGTAGGGACATGACCGGCGGGCAGTACTTC.

This clonotype was seen more than once but under ten times. The chain is built from TRBV19 and TRBJ1-6; D remains unclear. Trimming took off 4 bases at V and 6 bases at J, with 10 bases between the two ends. Looked up from germline, CDR1 is LNHDA and CDR2 is SQIVND (reference sequence). This CDR3 has 14 residues. The CDR3 here is CASSTNPSNSPLHF. The CDR3, as DNA: TGTGCCAGTAGTACGAACCCCAGTAATTCACCCCTCCACTTT.

As to this clonotype: One junction end does not reproduce the germline sequence, and a read error may be involved. This sequence joins TRBV6-2 or TRBV6-3 and TRBJ2-4; D gene ambiguous. Germline values: CDR1 MNHEY, CDR2 SVGEGT. The CDR3 is made up of 14 amino acids. Here the CDR3 reads CASSYKGTFESFHF. CDR3 DNA sequence: TGTGCCAGCAGTTACAAGGGTACTTTTGAGAGCTTTCACTTC.

The chain is built from TRBV6-2 or TRBV6-3 and TRBJ1-5; D not certain. CDR1 MNHEY and CDR2 SVGEGT come from the germline V gene. V lost 2 bases, J lost 3 bases, and 5 bases lay in between. The CDR3 extends over 13 amino acids. The DNA for the CDR3 is TGTGCCAGCAGTTACAGGGACAATCAGCCCCAGCATTTT. Encoded protein: CASSYRDNQPQHF.

The chain is built from TRBV24-1 and TRBJ2-1; D may be TRBD2 (6 bases). There are 17 residues in the CDR3. The V end was cut by 1 base, the J end by 1 base, with 13 bases between. The germline gives CDR1 KGHDR, CDR2 SFDVKD. The CDR3 loop is CATSDLVDGGSYNEQFF. CDR3 DNA: TGTGCCACCAGTGATTTAGTGGATGGGGGGTCCTACAATGAGCAGTTCTTC.

J is TRBJ1-2 and V is TRBV7-2, with D unclear. Germline values: CDR1 SGHTA, CDR2 FQGNSA. This CDR3 is built from 14 residues. The V end lost 2 bases, the J end lost 6 bases, and 13 bases lay between the germline ends. The CDR3 is CASSLSGRRHGYTF. Here the CDR3 DNA reads TGTGCCAGCAGCTTATCGGGCAGGCGCCATGGCTACACCTTC. The whole variable domain, remainder taken from reference TRBV7-2 and TRBJ1-2, is GAGVSQSPSNKVTEKGKDVELRCDPISGHTALYWYRQSLGQGLEFLIYFQGNSAPDKSGLPSDRFSAERTGGSVSTLTIQRTQQEDSAVYLCASSLSGRRHGYTFGSGTRLTVV.

This clonotype was counted between two and nine times. The J gene is TRBJ1-4, the V gene TRBV6-5, with D perhaps TRBD1 (5 bases). CDR3 length: 16 residues. V was pared by 4 bases and J by 7 bases, with 19 bases between. The V gene's germline CDR1 is MNHEY and CDR2 SVGAGI. The CDR3, as DNA: TGTGCCAGCAGTTCTCCCGTCCTGGGAAGGGGTGAAAAACTGTTTTTT. Its protein is CASSSPVLGRGEKLFF.

The chain joins TRBV20-1 to TRBJ1-4; no clear D gene. The CDR3 spans 18 residues. V gave up 0 bases and J gave up 7 bases, with 24 bases separating them. Germline values: CDR1 DFQATT, CDR2 SNEGSKA (reference sequence). The CDR3 loop reads CSARDVYGILGEGEKLFF. The CDR3 region has the DNA TGCAGTGCTAGAGATGTGTACGGGATTTTAGGAGAAGGTGAAAAACTGTTTTTT.

The genes are TRBV27 and TRBJ2-3; D remains unclear. The CDR3 has 15 amino acids. CDR1 is MNHEY and CDR2 is SMNVEV in the germline V gene (reference sequence). The V and J ends lost 1 base and 4 bases respectively, with 12 bases between them. The CDR3 sequence is CASSLWSPPPDTQYF. For the CDR3, the DNA is TGTGCCAGCAGTTTATGGTCCCCACCCCCAGATACGCAGTATTTT.

This clonotype was observed a handful of times. CDR3: CASTQNTGELFF. The CDR3 DNA sequence: TGTGCCAGCACCCAGAACACCGGGGAGCTGTTTTTT. The chain carries TRBV12-3 or TRBV12-4 and TRBJ2-2; no firm D call. V was pared by 7 bases and J by 1 base, with 4 bases between. CDR3 length equals 12 residues.

This clonotype was seen more than once but under ten times. The chain combines TRBV15 with TRBJ2-3; TRBD2 aligns across 15 bases. With 2 bases clipped from V and 3 bases from J, the junction kept 12 bases outside the gene matches. CDR1 and CDR2 (germline): LNHNV, YYDKDF (reference sequence). This CDR3 has 20 amino acids. DNA for the CDR3: TGTGCCACCAGCAGAACCCCGGGACTAGCGGGAGGCGGGGAAACAGATACGCAGTATTTT. This gives the protein CATSRTPGLAGGGETDTQYF.

Worth noting for this clonotype: Relative to the germline gene, one junction end is altered; a read error may explain this. The chain employs TRBV27 and TRBJ1-1; a weak D match, TRBD1 (5 bases). The germline CDR1 and CDR2 sequences are MNHEY and SMNVEV (reference sequence). The CDR3 runs 15 residues. CDR3 amino acids: CATSLSRGLINEAFF. The CDR3 coding sequence is TGTGCCACCAGTTTATCGCGGGGCCTTATTAATGAAGCTTTCTTT.

A few counts support this clonotype. The chain links TRBV6-2 or TRBV6-3 to TRBJ2-6; unclear D gene. Germline loops: CDR1 MNHEY, CDR2 SVGEGT. Trimming stripped 6 bases from V and 0 bases from J, with 9 bases between. There are 15 residues in the CDR3. The CDR3 coding sequence is TGTGCCAGCAGCCTCCTCCCCTCTGGGGCCAACGTCCTGACTTTC. Translating gives CASSLLPSGANVLTF.